The T cell receptor beta chain under discussion was sequenced for a study of CD8 T cells in ankylosing spondylitis (TCRdb year 2017). With respect to the entire study: To find TCR variants linked to disease, the study profiled T cell receptor beta repertoires in ankylosing spondylitis patients and healthy donors. The full study cohort comprised 25 ankylosing spondylitis patients and some 110 healthy donors. Samples of peripheral blood were taken, and for ankylosing spondylitis patients, synovial fluid was collected as well.

This clonotype came up many times. The antigen it binds to is not known. Per-base qualities were not stored, and no clone one base away is much larger. The sequencing machine was an Illumina HiSeq 2500. TCR beta libraries were prepared by quantitative 5'-RACE with molecular barcodes. Under the source paper's analysis protocol: To identify disease-linked TCR variants, a new computational method was used, one built on a probabilistic model of VDJ rearrangement. TCRdb ran its own pipeline on the public reads, namely fastp trimming at Q25 and MiXCR clone calling, and kept in-frame beta chains. Identical CDR3 proteins give one entry, which carries the most common genes and DNA. The V and J calls were determined by TCRdb, not by the authors. The sample has approximately 200,000 distinct CDR3 sequences on record, 10% to 15% of them singletons. Together, the top ten hold approximately 11% of the sample. Looking up the germline V gene yields CDR1 KGHSH and CDR2 LQKENI. The V and J ends are trimmed by 4 bases and 0 bases, leaving 12 bases between them. Counted from cysteine to phenylalanine, this CDR3 has 15 amino acids. Only the CDR3 part of the read is kept: 45 bases, read in frame from the first base.

What the study reported, not specific to this receptor: Some of the motif variants had been reported before in the synovial fluid and blood of reactive arthritis patients, a finding that suggests common disease-initiation mechanisms. A TCR beta motif made up of several highly homologous amino acid variants appeared to be characteristic of blood from ankylosing spondylitis patients. According to the report, matched synovial fluid samples from ankylosing spondylitis patients were significantly enriched for the disease-linked clones. The disease-linked clones showed a CD8+ phenotype and occurred at relatively low frequencies in peripheral blood.

The TCR was taken from a female donor with ankylosing spondylitis or in good health (not recorded which). The sequencing input was blood, either unsorted or a sorted T cell fraction (not recorded which). The V gene is TRBV18 and the J gene is TRBJ1-2, with a weak D call of TRBD1 (6 bases match). The CDR3 is CASSLPDRTNYGYTF. The DNA reads as follows: TGTGCCAGCTCACTACCAGACAGGACTAACTATGGCTACACCTTC.